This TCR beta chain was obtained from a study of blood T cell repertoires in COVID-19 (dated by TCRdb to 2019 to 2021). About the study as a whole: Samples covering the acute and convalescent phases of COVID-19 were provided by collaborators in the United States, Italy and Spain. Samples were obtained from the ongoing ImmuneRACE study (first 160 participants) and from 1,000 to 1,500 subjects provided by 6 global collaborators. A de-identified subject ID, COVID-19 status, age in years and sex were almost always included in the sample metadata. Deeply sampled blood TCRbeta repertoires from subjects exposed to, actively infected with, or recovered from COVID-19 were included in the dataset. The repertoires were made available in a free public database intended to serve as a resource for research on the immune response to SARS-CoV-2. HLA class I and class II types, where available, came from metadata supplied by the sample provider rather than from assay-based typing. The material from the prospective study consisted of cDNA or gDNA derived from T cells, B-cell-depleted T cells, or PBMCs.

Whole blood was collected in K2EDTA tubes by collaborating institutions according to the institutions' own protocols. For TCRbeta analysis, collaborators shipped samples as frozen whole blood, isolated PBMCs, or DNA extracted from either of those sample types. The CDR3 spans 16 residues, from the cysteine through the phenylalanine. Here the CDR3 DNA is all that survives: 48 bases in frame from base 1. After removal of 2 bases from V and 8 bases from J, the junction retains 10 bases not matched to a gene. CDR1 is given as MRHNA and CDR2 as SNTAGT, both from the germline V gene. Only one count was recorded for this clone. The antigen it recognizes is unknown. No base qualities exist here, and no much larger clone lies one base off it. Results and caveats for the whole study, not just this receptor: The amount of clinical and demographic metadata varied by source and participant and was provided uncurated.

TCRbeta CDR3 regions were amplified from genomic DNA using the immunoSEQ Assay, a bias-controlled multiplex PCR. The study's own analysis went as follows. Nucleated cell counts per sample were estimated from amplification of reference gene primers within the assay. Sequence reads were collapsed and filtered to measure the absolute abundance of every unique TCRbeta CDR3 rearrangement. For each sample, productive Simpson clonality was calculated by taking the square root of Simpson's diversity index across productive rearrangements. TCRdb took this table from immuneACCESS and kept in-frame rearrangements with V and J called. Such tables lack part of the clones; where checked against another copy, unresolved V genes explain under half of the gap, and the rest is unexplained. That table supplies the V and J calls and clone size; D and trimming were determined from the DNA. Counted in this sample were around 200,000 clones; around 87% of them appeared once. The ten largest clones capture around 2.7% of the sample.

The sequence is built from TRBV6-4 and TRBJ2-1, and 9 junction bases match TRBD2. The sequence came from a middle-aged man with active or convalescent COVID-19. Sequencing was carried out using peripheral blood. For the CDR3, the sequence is CASSDGGLSGGDEQFF. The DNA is TGTGCCAGCAGTGACGGGGGACTTAGCGGGGGAGATGAGCAGTTCTTC.